The clone carrying this TCR beta chain has more than one count but fewer than ten. Its antigen is currently unknown. Unfractionated whole blood served as the source for total RNA extraction. The sample is drawn from a study of human T cells and chemical hapten exposure. Study-wide context: Per-sample TCR yields varied mainly from small pooled library volume differences. Notes on the study in general: Following DPC sensitization, TCRs present above 1 in 1000 frequency showed no change.

This CDR3 is 15 amino acids long. J was trimmed by 7 bases and V by 0 bases; bases with no gene match: 5. The germline gives CDR1 SGHRS, CDR2 YFSETQ. Separate cDNA molecules received unique molecular identifiers, which the library attached to them. Per the authors' pipeline: A per-sample median of about 96,000 TCRs was observed, with counts ranging from roughly 20,000 to 750,000. Using its own MiXCR run on the 5' RACE reads, TCRdb lists one record per CDR3 protein. None of the V and J calls come from the authors' own analysis; TCRdb made them. The profile shows tens of thousands of distinct CDR3 sequences, under 10% of them singletons.

J is TRBJ1-1 and V is TRBV5-1, with 11 nucleotides matching TRBD1. The receptor was isolated from a male donor in good health. CDR3 sequence: CASSLEGQGADEAFF. CDR3 DNA sequence: TGCGCCAGCAGCTTGGAAGGACAGGGGGCGGATGAAGCTTTCTTT.